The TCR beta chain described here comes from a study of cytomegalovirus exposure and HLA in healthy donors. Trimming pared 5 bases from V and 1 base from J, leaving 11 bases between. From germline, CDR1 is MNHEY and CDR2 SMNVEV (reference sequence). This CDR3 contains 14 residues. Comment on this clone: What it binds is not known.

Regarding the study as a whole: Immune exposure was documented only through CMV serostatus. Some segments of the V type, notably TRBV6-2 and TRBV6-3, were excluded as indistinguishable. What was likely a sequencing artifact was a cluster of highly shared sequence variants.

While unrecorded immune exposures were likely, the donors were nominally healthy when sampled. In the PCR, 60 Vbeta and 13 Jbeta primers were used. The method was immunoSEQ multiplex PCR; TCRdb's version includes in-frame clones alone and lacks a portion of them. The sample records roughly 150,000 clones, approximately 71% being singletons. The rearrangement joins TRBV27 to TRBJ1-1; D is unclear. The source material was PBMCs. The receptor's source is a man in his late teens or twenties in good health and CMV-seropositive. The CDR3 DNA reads TGTGCCAGCAGTCCGCCCGGGTGGAACACTGAAGCTTTCTTT. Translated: CASSPPGWNTEAFF.